The rows below give T cell receptor beta chains drawn from one sample of a study of cytomegalovirus exposure and HLA in healthy donors. Some clones are missing from TCRdb's copy, which holds only in-frame ones; the method was immunoSEQ multiplex PCR. The sample carries 60,000 to 75,000 clones, around 74% recorded once. The sequencing sample was made of PBMCs. The receptor source for this set is a woman aged 30 to 39 in good health and CMV-seropositive. Both conserved end residues are part of each CDR3. D genes are given only for firm matches. Size values are once, few and many counts, or a class for expanded clones, and some rows have none.

V gene,clone size,D gene,J gene,CDR3 protein,CDR3 DNA
TRBV4-1,NA,NA,TRBJ2-3,CASSLPSGVPSTDTQYF,TGCGCCAGCAGCCTCCCCTCAGGCGTTCCTAGCACAGATACGCAGTATTTT
TRBV5-8,NA,NA,TRBJ1-2,CASSPSRWQAHYGYTF,TGTGCCAGCAGCCCATCACGATGGCAGGCTCACTATGGCTACACCTTC
TRBV18,NA,NA,TRBJ1-4,CASSRQFNEKLFF,TGTGCCAGCTCAAGACAGTTTAATGAAAAACTGTTTTTT
TRBV15,once,TRBD2,TRBJ2-1,CATSREAGYNEQFF,TGTGCCACCAGCAGAGAAGCGGGGTACAATGAGCAGTTCTTC
TRBV4-1,NA,NA,TRBJ2-7,CASSPSVETSYSYEQYF,TGCGCCAGCAGCCCTTCGGTTGAGACATCATACTCCTACGAGCAGTACTTC
TRBV6-5,NA,NA,TRBJ1-4,CASSYGTGSLLFF,TGTGCCAGCAGTTACGGCACAGGGAGTCTCCTGTTTTTT
TRBV14,NA,TRBD2,TRBJ2-5,CASSQEEGLTSGSQETQYF,TGTGCCAGCAGCCAAGAAGAGGGTCTTACTAGCGGTTCCCAAGAGACCCAGTACTTC
TRBV2,NA,TRBD2,TRBJ2-3,CASSEGLAGGTDTQYF,TGTGCCAGCAGTGAAGGGCTAGCGGGAGGAACAGATACGCAGTATTTT
TRBV4-1,NA,NA,TRBJ2-1,CASSQDFAPRVNEQFF,TGCGCCAGCAGCCAAGATTTTGCCCCTCGGGTGAATGAGCAGTTCTTC
TRBV28,NA,NA,TRBJ1-1,CASSSPRVAFF,TGTGCCAGCAGTTCCCCCCGGGTGGCTTTCTTT
TRBV29-1,NA,NA,TRBJ1-2,CSVDTAHSNYGYTF,TGCAGCGTTGACACAGCCCATTCTAACTATGGCTACACCTTC
TRBV5-1,NA,TRBD2,TRBJ2-3,CASRLAMTDTQYF,TGCGCCAGCCGACTAGCTATGACAGATACGCAGTATTTT
TRBV28,few,TRBD1,TRBJ1-5,CASSSPDRARYSNQPQHF,TGTGCCAGCAGTTCCCCGGACAGGGCCAGATATAGCAATCAGCCCCAGCATTTT
TRBV29-1,NA,TRBD2,TRBJ2-3,CSVLSGNTDTQYF,TGCAGCGTCCTTAGCGGGAACACAGATACGCAGTATTTT
TRBV6-1,few,TRBD2,TRBJ2-4,CASSVAFREVAKNIQYF,TGTGCCAGCAGTGTTGCCTTCCGGGAGGTTGCCAAAAACATTCAGTACTTC
TRBV7-9,NA,TRBD1,TRBJ2-2,CASRMPGQGEELFF,TGTGCCAGCAGGATGCCGGGACAGGGTGAGGAGCTGTTTTTT
TRBV30,NA,TRBD1,TRBJ2-7,CAWSGGTGTEQYF,TGTGCCTGGAGTGGGGGGACAGGAACCGAGCAGTACTTC
TRBV2,NA,NA,TRBJ1-1,CASSASTANTEAFF,TGTGCCAGCAGTGCTTCAACAGCGAACACTGAAGCTTTCTTT
TRBV29-1,NA,NA,TRBJ1-1,CSAGGTLETEAFF,TGCAGCGCGGGAGGGACTTTGGAGACTGAAGCTTTCTTT
TRBV25-1,few,TRBD1,TRBJ2-1,CASSRTGTNEQFF,TGTGCCAGCAGCCGGACAGGGACGAATGAGCAGTTCTTC
TRBV28,NA,TRBD2,TRBJ2-5,CASSSSGTSGTHF,TGTGCCAGCAGTTCGTCCGGGACTAGCGGGACGCACTTC
TRBV29-1,NA,TRBD2,TRBJ2-1,CSGGLANEQFF,TGCAGCGGAGGACTAGCGAATGAGCAGTTCTTC
TRBV5-6,once,NA,TRBJ1-1,CASWSSGAHTEAFF,TGTGCCAGTTGGAGCTCAGGGGCCCACACTGAAGCTTTCTTT
TRBV28,NA,NA,TRBJ2-5,CASSLSGIQETQYF,TGTGCCAGCAGCCTTTCAGGGATCCAAGAGACCCAGTACTTC
TRBV7-9,NA,NA,TRBJ1-1,CASSFSLGQAHEAFF,TGTGCCAGCAGCTTTTCTCTGGGACAAGCCCATGAAGCTTTCTTT
TRBV29-1,NA,TRBD1,TRBJ2-7,CSVVKTGGFYEQYF,TGCAGCGTTGTAAAGACAGGGGGATTCTACGAGCAGTACTTC
TRBV5-4,NA,NA,TRBJ1-2,CASSPQAAHGYTF,TGTGCCAGCAGCCCTCAGGCCGCGCATGGCTACACCTTC
TRBV6-1,NA,NA,TRBJ2-5,CASSAGPRETQYF,TGTGCCAGCAGTGCTGGGCCGCGCGAGACCCAGTACTTC
TRBV4-3,NA,NA,TRBJ2-7,CASSQDIRHRRSYEQYF,TGCGCCAGCAGCCAAGATATCCGGCACAGGAGATCCTACGAGCAGTACTTC
TRBV30,NA,NA,TRBJ2-7,CAWSGSGAPYEQYF,TGTGCCTGGAGTGGTTCAGGGGCCCCCTACGAGCAGTACTTC
TRBV4-2,few,NA,TRBJ1-5,CASSQGARRNQPQHF,TGTGCCAGCAGCCAAGGGGCAAGGCGCAATCAGCCCCAGCATTTT
TRBV2,NA,NA,TRBJ2-7,CASRPDASRPTYEQYF,TGTGCCAGCAGGCCCGACGCTAGTAGGCCGACCTACGAGCAGTACTTC
TRBV18,NA,NA,TRBJ2-7,CASSPKIPREGPYEQYF,TGTGCCAGCTCACCTAAAATCCCCAGGGAAGGGCCCTACGAGCAGTACTTC
TRBV10-2,NA,TRBD2,TRBJ2-7,CASFKGTSGSREQYF,TGCGCCAGCTTTAAGGGGACTAGCGGGAGTCGCGAGCAGTACTTC
TRBV5-1,NA,NA,TRBJ1-1,CASSLGQTNTEAFF,TGCGCCAGCAGCTTGGGACAGACGAACACTGAAGCTTTCTTT
TRBV9,NA,TRBD1,TRBJ1-1,CASSSGGRTEAFF,TGTGCCAGCAGTTCAGGGGGACGGACTGAAGCTTTCTTT
TRBV28,NA,TRBD1,TRBJ1-5,CASSQGQGARSYSNQPQHF,TGTGCCAGCAGTCAGGGACAGGGGGCGCGCAGTTATAGCAATCAGCCCCAGCATTTT
TRBV29-1,few,TRBD1,TRBJ2-7,CSARTGDYEQYF,TGCAGCGCCCGGACAGGGGACTACGAGCAGTACTTC
TRBV7-2,NA,TRBD1,TRBJ2-7,CASSLGSGTVSYEQYF,TGTGCCAGCAGCTTAGGTTCCGGGACAGTATCCTACGAGCAGTACTTC
TRBV4-1,NA,TRBD2,TRBJ2-1,CASSQEPSGTHEQFF,TGCGCCAGCAGCCAAGAACCTAGCGGGACTCATGAGCAGTTCTTC
TRBV30,NA,NA,TRBJ1-2,CAWSQGTVRGYTF,TGTGCCTGGAGCCAGGGAACAGTCCGGGGCTACACCTTC
TRBV29-1,NA,NA,TRBJ2-1,CSAFWTVYNEQFF,TGCAGCGCTTTCTGGACAGTCTACAATGAGCAGTTCTTC
TRBV9,NA,TRBD2,TRBJ2-6,CASWRGFGANVLTF,TGTGCCAGCTGGCGGGGGTTTGGGGCCAACGTCCTGACTTTC
TRBV5-1,NA,TRBD1,TRBJ2-5,CASSLGTGGQETQYF,TGCGCCAGCAGCTTGGGGACAGGGGGGCAAGAGACCCAGTACTTC
TRBV12-2,once,NA,TRBJ2-7,CASRSGQGSYEQYF,TGTGCAAGTCGCTCAGGACAGGGATCCTACGAGCAGTACTTC
TRBV5-6,NA,NA,TRBJ2-7,CASTLSLLYYEQYF,TGTGCCAGCACCCTTTCTCTGCTATACTACGAGCAGTACTTC
TRBV4-1,NA,NA,TRBJ2-1,CASSQAPGERVEQFF,TGCGCCAGCAGCCAAGCTCCGGGGGAGCGGGTTGAGCAGTTCTTC
TRBV25-1,once,TRBD2,TRBJ2-1,CASSDPSGRDNEQFF,TGTGCCAGCAGTGATCCTAGCGGGAGGGACAATGAGCAGTTCTTC
TRBV7-8,NA,NA,TRBJ1-5,CASSLETTGSNQPQHF,TGTGCCAGCAGCTTAGAAACCACAGGTAGCAATCAGCCCCAGCATTTT
TRBV5-4,NA,NA,TRBJ2-7,CASSLAGSGYEQYF,TGTGCCAGCAGCTTGGCCGGGAGTGGCTACGAGCAGTACTTC
TRBV6-1,few,NA,TRBJ2-5,CASSEVGGWGGETQYF,TGTGCCAGCAGTGAAGTAGGGGGTTGGGGGGGAGAGACCCAGTACTTC
TRBV4-3,NA,TRBD1,TRBJ2-2,CASSQENRGNTGELFF,TGCGCCAGCAGCCAAGAAAACAGGGGAAACACCGGGGAGCTGTTTTTT
TRBV2,NA,TRBD2,TRBJ2-3,CASSGQAGLSSTDTQYF,TGTGCCAGCAGTGGGCAAGCGGGGTTATCTAGCACAGATACGCAGTATTTT
TRBV5-1,NA,NA,TRBJ2-5,CASSRGHRETQYF,TGCGCCAGCAGCCGGGGACACAGAGAGACCCAGTACTTC